The 4 T cell receptor beta chains presented below share a single source sample, sequenced in a study of blood T cell repertoires in COVID-19. Sequencing used immunoSEQ multiplex PCR; TCRdb keeps in-frame clones, though not all of them. Of a few hundred thousand clones listed, approximately 91% are singletons. The source material was peripheral blood. The origin of the receptors is a man between 50 and 59 years old with COVID-19, enrolled during active disease.

The genes are TRBV5-6 and TRBJ2-7; TRBD2 aligns across 9 bases. This CDR3 region has 16 residues. Germline V gene lookup returns CDR1 SGHDT and CDR2 YYEEEE. The V and J ends lost 0 bases and 1 base, in that order; junction bases with no gene match: 5. The CDR3 protein is CASSLDPSGISYEQYF. As DNA, the CDR3 is TGTGCCAGCAGCTTGGATCCTAGCGGGATATCCTACGAGCAGTACTTC.

The chain has TRBV28 and TRBJ2-7; 9 bases match TRBD1. The CDR3 is made up of 14 amino acids. Germline V CDR1 and CDR2: MDHEN, SYDVKM. The J segment lost 4 bases and the V segment lost 3 bases, leaving 4 bases of the junction unmatched. CDR3 sequence reads: CASSFGQGRYEQYF. The CDR3 DNA follows: TGTGCCAGCAGTTTCGGACAGGGGAGGTACGAGCAGTACTTC. The complete variable domain, with remaining parts taken from reference TRBV28 and TRBJ2-7, reads DVKVTQSSRYLVKRTGEKVFLECVQDMDHENMFWYRQDPGLGLRLIYFSYDVKMKEKGDIPEGYSVSREKKERFSLILESASTNQTSMYLCASSFGQGRYEQYFGPGTRLTVT.

J is TRBJ2-2 and V is TRBV6-6, with D possibly being TRBD1 (5 bases). This CDR3 has 16 amino acids. V lost 0 bases and J 1 base, leaving 9 bases between the germline ends. In germline, CDR1 is MNHNY, CDR2 SVGAGI (reference sequence). As DNA, the CDR3 is TGTGCCAGCAGTTACTCGGGCAGGGTGAACACCGGGGAGCTGTTTTTT. Its protein is CASSYSGRVNTGELFF.

The chain links TRBV7-6 to TRBJ2-2; no reliable D call. Trimming cost V 0 bases and J 8 bases, with 4 bases left between them. The CDR3 is 12 amino acids. Germline-derived CDR1 and CDR2 are SGHVS and FNYEAQ. The CDR3 here is CASSLATGELFF. The CDR3 DNA reads TGTGCCAGCAGCTTAGCGACAGGGGAGCTGTTTTTT.